The entry below describes one T cell receptor (beta chain). The antigen remains unidentified. The memory fraction was CD4+CD45RO+CD25- cells. Between the trimmed V and J ends, which lost 3 bases and 5 bases, there was a span of 10 bases. The CDR3 contains 13 residues. Germline V gene data show CDR1 as SGHAT and CDR2 as FQNNGV. After constant-region reverse-primer amplification, full-length variable regions underwent semi-nested PCR with Nested Universal Primer A. MiXCR was run by TCRdb on the 5' RACE reads, yielding one entry per CDR3 protein. The data hold approximately 60,000 distinct CDR3 sequences, with roughly 22% observed a single time. General study findings and limits: In terms of TCR gene usage, tumor memory CD4+ T cells clustered together with blood and lymph node memory CD4+ cells, as well as with lymph node naive CD4+ cells. Tumor Treg TCRs overlapped most with tumor naive CD4+ cells.

The sample taken for sequencing was memory CD4+ T cells sorted from a lymph node. The subset: memory CD4+ T cells, CD4+CD45RO+CD25-. The clonotype comes from a female donor with breast cancer. The chain is built from TRBV11-2 and TRBJ1-2, with D tentatively TRBD1 (5 bases). The CDR3 coding sequence is TGTGCCAGCAGCTTGGGAGGGGAATATGGCTACACCTTC. Its protein product is CASSLGGEYGYTF.